This T cell receptor (beta chain) was documented in a study of early T cells in non-severe SARS-CoV-2 infection. Across the whole study: Sequencing used unsorted whole-blood bulk RNA, so chains lack pairing. Study outcomes and limitations: Matching with VDJdb favored anti-spike CD8 responses (missing private and CD4 specificities).

CDR3 length: 15 amino acids. Trimming stripped 3 bases from V and 4 bases from J, with 15 bases between. Germline assignment: CDR1 SGHTA and CDR2 FQGTGA. Concerning this clonotype itself: The antigen remains unidentified.

TCRdb recomputed calls from the 5' RACE reads with MiXCR, one row per CDR3 protein. The repertoire holds tens of thousands of distinct CDR3 sequences, about 13% seen once, with around 9.6% in the top ten. The chain has TRBV7-3 and TRBJ1-1; D gene ambiguous. What was sequenced was whole blood. The source is an adult who was a healthcare worker with PCR-confirmed SARS-CoV-2 infection or an uninfected control (not recorded which). CDR3 residues: CASSLSPSTGTEAFF. In DNA form, the CDR3 reads TGTGCCAGCAGCTTGTCCCCTTCGACTGGCACTGAAGCTTTCTTT.